The TCR beta chain described here comes from a study of CD8 T cells in ankylosing spondylitis. From the 5' RACE reads, TCRdb called clonotypes with MiXCR, one entry per CDR3 protein. This sample carries about 360,000 distinct CDR3 sequences, approximately 20% of them seen once, and the ten largest clones take around 14%. This clonotype was seen more than once but under ten times. Its antigen is undetermined. Germline V gene data show CDR1 as SQVTM and CDR2 as ANQGSEA. J gave up 3 bases and V 1 base, and 8 bases lay outside the gene matches. The length of the CDR3 is 15 residues. Study-level findings and limits: Disease-associated clonotypes exhibited CD8+ identity and were relatively infrequent in peripheral blood.

Sequenced sample: blood, either unsorted or a sorted T cell fraction (not recorded which). This chain joins TRBV29-1 and TRBJ2-7; TRBD1 aligns across 8 bases. The sequence was collected from a male donor with ankylosing spondylitis or in good health (not recorded which). The CDR3 reads CSVEVRGQGVYEQYF. In nucleotides, the CDR3 is TGCAGCGTTGAAGTTAGAGGACAGGGTGTCTACGAGCAGTACTTC.